This T cell receptor beta chain was identified during a study of molecular identifiers for immune sequencing clone quantification. Study-level findings and limits: Whereas clones above 20 RNA copies held under 1% of naive-cell molecules, they held over 98% of effector molecules.

It was from 20,000 to 1,000,000 sorted cells, with 10%, 30% or 50% RNA, that naive CD8 libraries came. One entry per CDR3 protein results from TCRdb running MiXCR on the PCR reads. The sample lists over 85,000 distinct CDR3 sequences, roughly 23% occurring once. Of note for this clonotype: Its antigen is unidentified. This may come from a read error, since a much larger clone is one base off.

Trimming removed 4 bases at V and 4 bases at J, with 16 bases between. The length of the CDR3 is 15 residues. Germline V gene sequence: CDR1 DFQATT, CDR2 SNEGSKA (reference sequence). V is TRBV20-1 and J is TRBJ2-2, with a weak D call TRBD2 (5 bases). This TCR came from a human donor in good health. Some libraries in this study had Jurkat cell RNA spiked in. The sequenced sample consisted of naive CD8+ T cells from blood, with Jurkat cell RNA spiked in. Described subset: FACS-sorted CD8+CD4-CCR7+CD45RA+ naive T cells. CDR3 sequence: CSAILQLDRTGELFF. In DNA, the CDR3 is TGCAGTGCTATACTTCAACTAGATCGCACCGGGGAGCTGTTTTTT.